This record concerns one T cell receptor (beta chain) sequence. The CDR3 is 13 amino acids. Germline V gene data show CDR1 as SNHLY and CDR2 as FYNNEI. This sample was included in a study of T cells expressing NK-cell markers. TCRdb re-called the 5' RACE reads, yielding one record per CDR3 amino acid sequence without DNA. This repertoire comprises 350,000 to 450,000 distinct CDR3 sequences; its ten largest clones make up around 4.9%. The sequence derives from a man between 18 and 69 years old in good health. This chain links TRBV2 with TRBJ1-5. Sequencing was done on a sample of blood T cells: a sorted CD56 or NKG2C T cell subset, CD4+ or CD8+ T cells, or bulk PBMC T cells (not recorded which). Here the CDR3 reads CATSSAEGQPQHF.